These 32 T cell receptor beta chains were sequenced from one sample in a study of molecular identifiers for immune sequencing clone quantification. TCRdb recomputed calls from the PCR reads with MiXCR, one row per CDR3 protein. This repertoire shows approximately 100,000 distinct CDR3 sequences, roughly a third found once; its top ten account for around 4.2%. The sequencing sample was made of naive CD8+ T cells from blood, with Jurkat cell RNA spiked in. Subset here: FACS-sorted CD8+CD4-CCR7+CD45RA+ naive T cells. Receptor source: a human donor in good health. Some libraries in this study had Jurkat cell RNA spiked in.

Of note for this clonotype: Without the conserved terminal phenylalanine or tryptophan, this CDR3 likely stems from a read error. The chain combines TRBV4-2 with TRBJ2-7; the match to TRBD1 covers 7 bases. The germline CDR1 and CDR2 sequences are LGHNA and YNFKEQ. Trimming at V came to 1 base and at J to 6 bases, leaving 6 bases not matched to a gene. CDR3 length equals 14 residues. CDR3 sequence reads: CASSQGQGPLEQYI. The CDR3 coding sequence is TGTGCCAGCAGCCAAGGACAGGGACCCCTCGAGCAGTACATC.

The chain is built from TRBV13 and TRBJ2-6; TRBD1 agrees at 7 bases. In germline, CDR1 is PRHDT, CDR2 FYEKMQ (reference sequence). This CDR3 spans 15 amino acids. V lost 6 bases to trimming and J lost 4 bases; unmatched junction nucleotides: 6. DNA of the CDR3: TGTGCCAGCAGACAGGGGCCCACCGGGGCCAACGTCCTGACTTTC. This translates into CASRQGPTGANVLTF.

Turning to this clonotype: A read error may explain this, as a much larger clone is one base away. V is TRBV12-3 or TRBV12-4 and J is TRBJ1-1, with D unclear. The CDR3 sequence is 12 residues long. The V and J ends lost 5 bases and 6 bases respectively, with 10 bases between them. The CDR3 protein is CASSIPPPEAFF. DNA of the CDR3: TGTGCCAGCAGTATTCCCCCTCCTGAAGCTTTCTTT.

This clonotype was seen a few times. This chain uses TRBV19 with TRBJ1-2; no definite D call. Germline-derived CDR1 and CDR2 are LNHDA and SQIVND (reference sequence). This CDR3 has 10 amino acids. V dropped 5 bases and J dropped 6 bases, with 4 bases sitting between them. As DNA, the CDR3 is TGTGCCAGTAGTTTGAATGGCTACACCTTC. As protein: CASSLNGYTF. The complete variable domain, with remaining parts taken from reference TRBV19 and TRBJ1-2, reads DGGITQSPKYLFRKEGQNVTLSCEQNLNHDAMYWYRQDPGQGLRLIYYSQIVNDFQKGDIAEGYSVSREKKESFPLTVTSAQKNPTAFYLCASSLNGYTFGSGTRLTVV.

The chain combines TRBV4-3 with TRBJ2-7, with 7 bases matching TRBD1. Germline CDR1 LGHNA, CDR2 YSLEER. The J segment lost 3 bases and the V segment lost 0 bases, leaving 5 bases of the junction unmatched. There are 15 residues in the CDR3. The CDR3, as DNA: TGCGCCAGCAGCCAAGAACGGGACAGTCACTACGAGCAGTACTTC. It codes for CASSQERDSHYEQYF.

There are a few counts of this clonotype. This chain links TRBV9 with TRBJ2-4; 7 bases are shared with TRBD1. In germline, CDR1 is SGDLS, CDR2 YYNGEE. This CDR3 is 14 amino acids long. V was pared by 3 bases and J by 5 bases, with 5 bases of the junction left unmatched. This CDR3 reads CASSGTTGENIQYF. The CDR3 DNA reads as TGTGCCAGCAGCGGAACTACAGGGGAAAACATTCAGTACTTC.

In this sample, this clonotype turned up a few times. Sequence at one end of the junction differs from germline and may be a read error. V is TRBV18 and J is TRBJ1-1; perhaps TRBD1 as D (6 bases). This CDR3 is 15 amino acids long. Germline CDR1 is KGHSH and CDR2 is LQKENI. Written as DNA, the CDR3 is TGTGCCAGCTCAACACCGGGACATCCGAACACTGAAGCTTTCTTT. Protein sequence: CASSTPGHPNTEAFF. The variable domain in full, completed from reference TRBV18 and TRBJ1-1, reads NAGVMQNPRHLVRRRGQEARLRCSPMKGHSHVYWYRQLPEEGLKFMVYLQKENIIDESGMPKERFSAEFPKEGPSILRIQQVVRGDSAAYFCASSTPGHPNTEAFFGQGTRLTVV.

On this clonotype itself: A much larger clone lies one base from this, so it may be a read error. This chain joins TRBV27 and TRBJ2-5; TRBD1 might be the D (6 bases). Germline V gene sequence: CDR1 MNHEY, CDR2 SMNVEV (reference sequence). The CDR3 has 15 residues. CDR3 in amino acids: CASSTGPGLQENQYF. The CDR3 DNA reads TGTGCCAGCAGCACAGGGCCGGGTCTCCAAGAGAACCAGTACTTC.

This clonotype was seen only a few times. V gene TRBV7-9 combines with J gene TRBJ2-7; 7 nucleotides match TRBD1. CDR1 and CDR2 from the germline V gene are SEHNR and FQNEAQ (reference sequence). The CDR3 runs to 13 residues. V shed 7 bases and J 3 bases; nucleotides not matched to a gene: 6. The CDR3, as DNA: TGTGCCAGCACCCACGACAGGGACTACGAGCAGTACTTC. This encodes CASTHDRDYEQYF.

The gene calls are TRBV6-5 and TRBJ1-1; the D gene is possibly TRBD1 (5 bases). V dropped 6 bases and J dropped 4 bases, with 18 bases sitting between them. Germline CDR1 reads MNHEY; CDR2 reads SVGAGI. The CDR3 consists of 15 residues. CDR3 loop: CASSLTTGLFTEAFF. DNA of the CDR3: TGTGCCAGCAGCCTAACCACAGGTCTGTTCACTGAAGCTTTCTTT.

A word on this clonotype: A junction end diverges from the germline sequence, so it may reflect a read error. V usage is TRBV20-1 and J usage is TRBJ1-5; tentative D call: TRBD1 (5 bases). The CDR3 sequence is 16 residues long. Germline assignment: CDR1 DFQATT and CDR2 SNEGSKA (reference sequence). Here the CDR3 reads CSARDPRDYSNPPQHF. CDR3 sequence (DNA): TGCAGTGCTAGAGATCCCAGGGATTATAGCAATCCGCCCCAGCATTTT.

The sample holds many counts of this clonotype. V and J are TRBV6-2 or TRBV6-3 and TRBJ1-5; D is unresolved. The germline V gene encodes CDR1 MNHEY and CDR2 SVGEGT. V was trimmed by 2 bases and J by 0 bases, leaving 5 bases between them. The CDR3 has 14 residues. CDR3 region: CASSYTNSNQPQHF. CDR3 DNA: TGTGCCAGCAGTTACACTAATAGCAATCAGCCCCAGCATTTT.

The chain recombines TRBV10-3 with TRBJ2-7; 8 positions match TRBD1. The germline V gene has CDR1 ENHRY and CDR2 SYGVKD. V lost 0 bases to trimming and J lost 5 bases; unmatched junction nucleotides: 6. There are 15 residues in the CDR3. The CDR3 loop reads CAISESGAGGNEQYF. Here the CDR3 DNA reads TGTGCCATCAGTGAGTCTGGGGCAGGGGGCAACGAGCAGTACTTC.

With respect to this clonotype: At one end, the junction sequence differs from germline, possibly due to a read error. This chain links TRBV19 with TRBJ2-1; 11 nucleotides match TRBD2. Germline loops: CDR1 LNHDA, CDR2 SQIVND (reference sequence). This CDR3 is built from 13 residues. The CDR3: CASSIGLAGGLIF. The CDR3 DNA reads TGTGCCAGTAGTATTGGATTAGCGGGAGGGTTGATCTTC.

Turning to this clonotype: A much larger clone differs by one base, so this may be a read error. The V gene is TRBV25-1, the J gene TRBJ2-3; 10 bases align to TRBD2. The CDR3 is made up of 15 amino acids. Trimming at V came to 8 bases and at J to 4 bases, leaving 9 bases not matched to a gene. CDR1 and CDR2 from the germline V gene are MGHDK and SYGVNS. The CDR3 DNA follows: TGTGCCAGCGAGAGCCCTAGCGGGAGCGCAGATACGCAGTATTTT. Encoded protein: CASESPSGSADTQYF. Full variable domain (missing parts from reference TRBV25-1 and TRBJ2-3): EADIYQTPRYLVIGTGKKITLECSQTMGHDKMYWYQQDPGMELHLIHYSYGVNSTEKGDLSSESTVSRIRTEHFPLTLESARPSHTSQYLCASESPSGSADTQYFGPGTRLTVL.

This clonotype was seen once. DNA for the CDR3: TGCAGTGCTAGCCGCGACCAGGCCTACGAGCAGTACTTC. Translating gives CSASRDQAYEQYF. This rearrangement joins TRBV20-1 to TRBJ2-7; D ambiguous. V lost 3 bases and J 2 bases, leaving 11 bases between the germline ends. Germline CDR1 and CDR2: DFQATT and SNEGSKA (reference sequence). This CDR3 comprises 13 residues.

CDR3 sequence (DNA): TGTGCCAGCAGAGAGGACAGCTATAGCAATCAGCCCCAGCATTTT. It yields the protein CASREDSYSNQPQHF. The chain recombines TRBV6-4 with TRBJ1-5; TRBD1 might be the D (6 bases). Germline V gene lookup returns CDR1 MRHNA and CDR2 SNTAGT. Trimming stripped 6 bases from V and 0 bases from J, with 12 bases between. This CDR3 contains 15 residues.

This clonotype was picked up a small number of times. The genes are TRBV5-4 and TRBJ1-1; weak D call: TRBD1 (5 bases). Trimming removed 4 bases from V and 6 bases from J, with 13 bases in between. The CDR3 consists of 13 residues. Looked up from germline, CDR1 is SGHNT and CDR2 is YYREEE (reference sequence). CDR3 in DNA: TGTGCCAGCAGCACGCCCGGGGGGTCTGAAGCTTTCTTT. Amino acid sequence: CASSTPGGSEAFF.

This clonotype was seen a single time. The CDR3 DNA is TGTGCCAGCAGTTTTCTAGACGGTCTAGCCAAAAACATTCAGTACTTC. It codes for CASSFLDGLAKNIQYF. The rearrangement joins TRBV27 to TRBJ2-4; D gene unclear. From germline, CDR1 is MNHEY and CDR2 SMNVEV (reference sequence). The CDR3 consists of 16 residues. The V and J ends lost 3 bases and 0 bases respectively, with 12 bases between them.

The rearrangement links TRBV19 to TRBJ1-5; possibly TRBD1 for D (5 bases). The germline V gene encodes CDR1 LNHDA and CDR2 SQIVND (reference sequence). This CDR3 is 13 amino acids long. V lost 9 bases, J lost 6 bases, and 15 bases lay in between. The CDR3 here is CASSTATGQPQHF. For the CDR3, the DNA is TGTGCCAGCTCAACAGCAACAGGTCAGCCCCAGCATTTT. The variable domain in full, with the rest retrieved from reference TRBV19 and TRBJ1-5, is DGGITQSPKYLFRKEGQNVTLSCEQNLNHDAMYWYRQDPGQGLRLIYYSQIVNDFQKGDIAEGYSVSREKKESFPLTVTSAQKNPTAFYLCASSTATGQPQHFGDGTRLSIL.

This clonotype occurred many times. This sequence joins TRBV7-8 and TRBJ2-3; D gene unclear. Germline CDR1 and CDR2: SGHVS and FQNEAQ. Trimming shortened V by 1 base and J by 5 bases, and 10 bases separated the two germline ends. The CDR3 sequence is 14 residues long. CDR3 in DNA: TGTGCCAGCAGCTTAGGCCAGTTAGTAGATACGCAGTATTTT. This gives the protein CASSLGQLVDTQYF.

About this clonotype itself: A much larger clonotype is one base distant, so this may be a read error. V usage is TRBV20-1 and J usage is TRBJ2-7; no clear D. This CDR3 contains 14 residues. V lost 6 bases, J lost 0 bases, and 15 bases lay in between. Germline CDR1 DFQATT, CDR2 SNEGSKA (reference sequence). Here the CDR3 reads CSASDQRSSYEQYF. The CDR3, as DNA: TGCAGTGCCTCGGACCAGCGTAGCTCCTACGAGCAGTACTTC.

This clonotype was recorded at least ten times. The chain employs TRBV28 and TRBJ1-5; 7 nucleotides align to TRBD1. Germline V lookup: CDR1 MDHEN, CDR2 SYDVKM. J lost 0 bases, V lost 2 bases, and 7 bases had no gene match. The CDR3 totals 17 residues. The CDR3 bases are TGTGCCAGCAGTTTAATAGGGGGCAGCTATAGCAATCAGCCCCAGCATTTT. Its protein product is CASSLIGGSYSNQPQHF.

V usage is TRBV25-1 and J usage is TRBJ2-5; D remains ambiguous. The CDR3 runs to 16 residues. Germline CDR1 is MGHDK and CDR2 is SYGVNS. Trimming took off 1 base at V and 2 bases at J, with 14 bases between the two ends. The CDR3 DNA is TGTGCCAGCAGTGAATCCTGGAAGGGCGTACAAGAGACCCAGTACTTC. This encodes CASSESWKGVQETQYF.

About this clonotype itself: The junction departs from germline at one end; a sequencing error may be responsible. The chain carries TRBV27 and TRBJ2-3, with TRBD1 identical over 7 bases. Germline V lookup: CDR1 MNHEY, CDR2 SMNVEV (reference sequence). This CDR3 region has 15 residues. The CDR3 bases are TGTGCCAGCACCCCCCACCCCCGAGGGACAGATACGCCGTATTTT. Protein sequence: CASTPHPRGTDTPYF.

The sample holds many counts of this clonotype. This chain connects TRBV4-3 to TRBJ2-3; TRBD2 matches at 9 bases. Germline V gene lookup returns CDR1 LGHNA and CDR2 YSLEER. CDR3 size: 15 residues. The junction had 5 bases not matched to a gene; V was cut back by 1 base and J by 6 bases. The CDR3 nucleotides are TGCGCCAGCAGCCAAGCAATGGCGGGAGGGGATACGCAGTATTTT. This translates into CASSQAMAGGDTQYF.

This clonotype has a count of ten or more. The gene calls are TRBV14 and TRBJ2-2; D might be TRBD1 (5 bases). CDR3 size: 14 residues. Germline V CDR1 and CDR2: SGHDN, FVKESK. With 2 bases removed from V and 7 bases from J, the gap between germline ends came to 11 bases. For the CDR3, the DNA is TGTGCCAGCAGCCAATTCATGCAGGGCGGGGAGCTGTTTTTT. Amino acid sequence: CASSQFMQGGELFF.

Remarks on this clonotype: Germline and junction disagree at one end, which may indicate a read error. J is TRBJ2-7 and V is TRBV6-1; D not certain. The CDR3 runs to 9 residues. CDR1 and CDR2 (germline): MNHNS, SASEGT. The chain's CDR3 is CATGYEQHF. CDR3 DNA: TGTGCCACAGGCTACGAGCAGCACTTC.

This clonotype occurred a few times. J is TRBJ1-1 and V is TRBV5-5; D remains unclear. CDR1 SGHKS and CDR2 YYEKEE come from the germline V gene (reference sequence). Trimming pared 0 bases from V and 6 bases from J, leaving 15 bases between. The CDR3 totals 15 residues. CDR3 nucleotides: TGTGCCAGCAGCTTGGGAGGGCTGTCACCCTCTGAAGCTTTCTTT. This encodes CASSLGGLSPSEAFF.

This clonotype was picked up a small number of times. This chain joins TRBV4-1 and TRBJ2-7; D is uncertain. V lost 1 base and J lost 4, with 8 bases in between. The CDR3 spans 13 residues. Germline loops: CDR1 MGHRA, CDR2 YSYEKL. The CDR3 spells CASSQVNSYEQYF. DNA of the CDR3: TGCGCCAGCAGCCAAGTAAACTCGTACGAGCAGTACTTC.

This clonotype was observed many times. This sequence joins TRBV12-3 or TRBV12-4 and TRBJ2-3; no clear D. The CDR3 runs to 12 residues. Trimming removed 7 bases from V and 2 bases from J, with 7 bases in between. CDR3 nucleotide sequence: TGTGCCAGCAAGACCCACACAGATACGCAGTATTTT. It encodes CASKTHTDTQYF.

The chain has TRBV20-1 and TRBJ2-7; maybe TRBD1 (5 bases). Trimming stripped 0 bases from V and 4 bases from J, with 25 bases between. Germline V CDR1 and CDR2: DFQATT, SNEGSKA (reference sequence). The CDR3 covers 18 residues. The CDR3 loop reads CSARDLGVPGPKGYEQYF. The CDR3 DNA reads TGCAGTGCTAGAGATCTAGGAGTGCCGGGCCCTAAGGGGTACGAGCAGTACTTC.